The text below deals with one TCR beta chain. Its antigen target is currently unknown. No much larger clone is present one base from it, and per-base qualities are unavailable. These data are taken from a study of blood T cell repertoires in COVID-19 (dated by TCRdb to between 2020 and 2021). Looking at the study overall: Collaborator samples came from the United States, Italy and Spain and covered acute and convalescent phases of COVID-19. The prospective study material was composed of cDNA or gDNA derived from T cells, B-cell-depleted T cells, or PBMCs. Subjects who had been exposed to COVID-19, were actively infected with it, or had recovered from it provided the deeply sampled blood TCRbeta repertoires that made up the dataset. The repertoires were made available in a free public database intended to serve as a resource for research on the immune response to SARS-CoV-2. Samples were obtained from the ongoing ImmuneRACE study (first 160 participants) and from some 1,200 subjects provided by 6 global collaborators. Nearly every sample came with metadata listing a de-identified subject ID, COVID-19 status, age in years and sex. HLA class I and class II types, where available, came from metadata supplied by the sample provider rather than from assay-based typing. General study outcomes and caveats: How much clinical and demographic metadata was included differed by source and by participant, and the metadata was provided uncurated.

V loses 0 bases, J loses 2 bases, and the germline ends lie 10 bases apart. From cysteine to phenylalanine, the CDR3 is 15 amino acids long. The sequence is cut down to CDR3 DNA, 45 bases in frame from base 1. Looking up the germline V gene yields CDR1 MNHEY and CDR2 SVGAGI. Samples from volunteer blood donors who had recovered from COVID-19 were contributed by a second Seattle source. Whole blood was collected in K2EDTA tubes by collaborating institutions according to the institutions' own protocols. Collaborator samples were shipped for TCRbeta analysis as frozen whole blood, isolated PBMCs, or DNA extracted from either sample type. TCRbeta CDR3 regions were amplified from genomic DNA using the immunoSEQ Assay, a bias-controlled multiplex PCR. In the paper's pipeline: The number of nucleated cells in each sample was estimated from the amplification of reference gene primers within the assay. To quantify the absolute abundance of each unique TCRbeta CDR3 rearrangement, sequence reads were collapsed and filtered. For each sample, productive Simpson clonality was calculated by taking the square root of Simpson's diversity index across productive rearrangements. TCRdb obtained this table from immuneACCESS and retained in-frame rearrangements with V and J assigned. These tables miss some clones; where compared with another copy, unresolved V genes account for less than half of the shortfall, and the remainder is unexplained. The V and J calls and the clone size are those of that table, but D and trimming were determined from the DNA. This sample holds roughly 160,000 clones; 87% were observed only once. 3.5% to 4% of the sample comes from the top ten.

The chain links TRBV6-5 with TRBJ2-5, with TRBD1 as a weak D call on 5 bases. Sequenced material: peripheral blood. The sequence was obtained from a woman in her sixties or seventies who had recovered from COVID-19. DNA sequence: TGTGCCAGCAGTTACTCTTGGCAGGGACAAGAGACCCAGTACTTC. This translates into CASSYSWQGQETQYF.